Here is one TCR beta chain with its context. This clone appeared a few times. The target of this receptor is not known. Base-call qualities are not available, and no considerably larger clone is one nucleotide away. Using the deep immunoSEQ assay, multiplex PCR amplified TCR CDR3 regions from genomic DNA. Genomic DNA extracted from each cell subset was distributed evenly over all wells of several immunoSEQ 96-well plates, and each plate served as one replicate. For sorted subsets, approximately 210 ng of genomic DNA, equivalent to roughly 33,000 T cell genomes, went into each replicate PCR. Purified libraries were measured with a Qubit 3.0 fluorometer, size-checked on a Bioanalyzer 2100, and measured again with the KAPA Library Quantification kit. Each immunoSEQ 96-well plate was sequenced on its own single-read 150-cycle Illumina NextSeq 550 flow cell. From the authors' description of their analysis: Because the immunoSEQ output held only junctional sequences and lacked quality scores, the filtering could not match the filtering applied to full-length reads. To assign V/J genes and CDR3, sequences were annotated using PyIR, a Python wrapper for IgBLAST v1.9, with IMGT germline references. Reads were removed for weak V/J assignments (E-value above 1e-6), missing CDR3, stop codons, out-of-frame junctions, or ambiguous translated residues. V3J clonotypes were defined as sequences sharing the same inferred V gene, J gene, and CDR3 amino acid sequence. The percentage overlap between two repertoires was calculated by dividing the number of shared unique clonotypes by the size of the smaller repertoire. Repertoire richness was assessed with RTK rarefaction, the Chao1 estimator, and Recon v2.1 estimates of unobserved clonotypes. OLGA was used to compute generation probabilities for all TCRbeta clonotypes that the gDNA method yielded from several donors. Drawn from immuneACCESS, this table holds only the in-frame rearrangements with V and J called that TCRdb kept. Clones are partly lost; checked studies trace under half to an unresolved V gene and leave the rest unexplained. V, J and clone size derive from that table, while D and trimming were established from the DNA sequence. The sample records around 1,000,000 clones, approximately 77% of which are singletons. The ten largest clones add up to approximately 0.9% of the sample.

The sample comes from a study of shared clonotypes between healthy human individuals (dated by TCRdb to 2018 to 2021). About the investigation overall: The cohort included three men and a couple of women between 18 and 49 years of age. Per donor, three plates each were used for CD4 naive and CD4 memory, two for CD8 naive, and one for CD8 memory. The study deeply sequenced blood TCR repertoires of about 5 healthy adults to estimate repertoire size and the extent of clonotype sharing between individuals. Libraries were prepared and TCR repertoires were sequenced by different laboratories using diverse techniques, in order to increase sequencing depth and limit assay-specific biases. Leukapheresis yielded between about 0.85 and 10 billion PBMCs per donor.

Healthy HIV-negative adults with no recently reported acute infections or vaccinations were included as donors. Every donor was a Caucasian adult living in Nashville, Tennessee, USA. CD4+ T cells were enriched through magnetic negative selection, after which naive cells were positively selected on CD45RA and the remaining negative fraction served as the memory subset. After blood collection by leukapheresis, PBMCs were isolated using Ficoll-Histopaque density gradient centrifugation and then cryopreserved in the vapor phase of liquid nitrogen. Purity and quantity of every magnetically sorted T cell population were checked by analytical flow cytometry. From each sorted fraction, genomic DNA was isolated and quantified by UV absorbance on a Nanodrop 2000c. The CDR3 runs 13 amino acids, cysteine and phenylalanine included. Only the CDR3 part of the read is kept: 39 bases, read in frame from the first base. Between the V and J ends, shortened by 1 base and 8 bases respectively, the junction contains 8 bases. For CDR1 and CDR2, the germline V gene lists SGHTA and FQGNSA.

General conclusions and limits of the study: Sampling was restricted to blood, and TCR repertoires in tissue are likely to differ from TCR repertoires in blood. Clonotypes shared by all four sorted-subset donors showed higher generation probabilities than non-shared clonotypes. Approximately 5% of naive CD4, 3.5% of naive CD8, approximately 2% of memory CD4, and about 0.4% of memory CD8 clonotypes were shared across several donors. The genetic and exposure-history diversity represented was limited by the small number of donors. Estimated clonotype richness was generally larger for naive than for memory subsets. Pairwise subsampling led to the expectation that sequencing depth would affect the degree of clonotype sharing among donors. Rarefaction of sorted-subset datasets indicated incomplete sequencing despite the large sequencing depth.

Here the chain combines TRBV7-2 and TRBJ2-2; confidence is insufficient to name the D gene. This clonotype originated in a man aged 18 to 30 in good health. Some clones in this sample may be carry-over from other donors' samples. Specimen: memory CD4+ T cells from PBMCs. In the paper's terms, the cell subset or site label means: CD45RA-negative fraction. The CDR3 loop reads CASSLEIRGELFF. The sequenced DNA: TGTGCCAGCAGCTTAGAAATAAGGGGGGAGCTGTTTTTT. Where the CDR3 stops, the reference TRBV7-2 and TRBJ2-2 genes take over; the full variable domain is GAGVSQSPSNKVTEKGKDVELRCDPISGHTALYWYRQSLGQGLEFLIYFQGNSAPDKSGLPSDRFSAERTGGSVSTLTIQRTQQEDSAVYLCASSLEIRGELFFGEGSRLTVL.